What follows are 30 T cell receptor beta chains derived from one specimen sequenced in a study of identifying expanded T cells in peripheral blood (dated by TCRdb to about 2019). The library was prepared using the immunoSEQ multiplex PCR assay. TCRdb obtained this table from immuneACCESS and retained in-frame rearrangements with V and J assigned. These tables miss some clones; where compared with another copy, unresolved V genes account for less than half of the shortfall, and the remainder is unexplained. The sample table shows 100,000 to 150,000 clones, and roughly 82% are seen once. The ten largest account for around 3.3% of the sample. Material: blood. The receptors come from a person aged 18 to 70 in good health.

The rearrangement links TRBV19 to TRBJ2-7, with D perhaps assigned TRBD1 or TRBD2 (6 bases each). CDR1 is LNHDA, CDR2 SQIVND, per germline (reference sequence). V shed 0 bases and J shed 6 bases, with 18 bases lying between them. This CDR3 contains 16 residues. The CDR3 bases are TGTGCCAGTAGTATAGAGGGGGGCGTAGGGCCTATCGAGCAGTACTTC. Protein sequence: CASSIEGGVGPIEQYF.

This clone has a handful of counts. V usage is TRBV25-1 and J usage is TRBJ1-1; D unclear. The CDR3 covers 12 residues. The V and J ends lost 6 bases and 4 bases respectively, with 9 bases between them. Germline CDR1 reads MGHDK; CDR2 reads SYGVNS. CDR3 nucleotide sequence: TGTGCCAGCAGCATGGGGAGCACTGAAGCTTTCTTT. It specifies CASSMGSTEAFF. The complete variable domain, with remaining parts taken from reference TRBV25-1 and TRBJ1-1, reads EADIYQTPRYLVIGTGKKITLECSQTMGHDKMYWYQQDPGMELHLIHYSYGVNSTEKGDLSSESTVSRIRTEHFPLTLESARPSHTSQYLCASSMGSTEAFFGQGTRLTVV.

The V gene is TRBV7-7, the J gene TRBJ2-3, with TRBD2 matching over 9 bases. The CDR3 is made up of 15 amino acids. With V trimmed by 3 bases and J by 5 bases, 6 bases remained unmatched. Per germline, CDR1 SSHAT and CDR2 FNYEAQ (reference sequence). In DNA form, the CDR3 reads TGTGCCAGCAGCTTTGCTAGCGGGGAAGGAGATACGCAGTATTTT. Protein: CASSFASGEGDTQYF.

In this sample, this clone turned up a few times. This sequence joins TRBV7-9 and TRBJ1-5; D gene ambiguous. Germline V CDR1 and CDR2: SEHNR, FQNEAQ (reference sequence). The CDR3 runs to 13 residues. V lost 6 bases and J 7 bases, leaving 13 bases between the germline ends. The CDR3 DNA follows: TGTGCCAGCAGTTCAGAACTAGGACAGCCCCAGCATTTT. It encodes CASSSELGQPQHF.

The chain recombines TRBV11-2 with TRBJ1-2, with D maybe TRBD1 (6 bases). The CDR3 runs to 15 residues. Germline lookup yields CDR1 SGHAT and CDR2 FQNNGV. V was clipped by 6 bases and J by 6 bases, with 20 bases between them. As DNA, the CDR3 is TGTGCCAGCAGGAATTTACAGGGTAGGAACGATGGCTACACCTTC. Its protein is CASRNLQGRNDGYTF.

This sequence joins TRBV13 and TRBJ2-5; 10 nucleotides align to TRBD1. V trimming: 4 bases; J trimming: 4 bases; junction bases outside the gene matches: 6. The CDR3 length is 15 residues. Germline CDR1 reads PRHDT; CDR2 reads FYEKMQ (reference sequence). The CDR3 region has the DNA TGTGCCAGCAGCTACCGACAGGGGGCTGGAGAGACCCAGTACTTC. This encodes CASSYRQGAGETQYF.

The rearrangement joins TRBV11-2 to TRBJ2-1; 10 bases are shared with TRBD2. V gave up 6 bases and J gave up 4 bases; unmatched junction bases: 3. CDR1 is SGHAT and CDR2 is FQNNGV in the germline V gene. This CDR3 has 14 residues. CDR3: CASSSLAGYNEQFF. Written as DNA, the CDR3 is TGTGCCAGCAGTTCACTAGCGGGGTACAATGAGCAGTTCTTC.

This clone was seen just once. This chain connects TRBV5-4 to TRBJ2-3, with 8 bases aligning to TRBD2. In germline, CDR1 is SGHNT, CDR2 YYREEE (reference sequence). J lost 2 bases, V lost 9 bases, and 8 bases had no gene match. This CDR3 region has 14 residues. The CDR3 region has the DNA TGTGCCACCGAACGGGGGGGCGTCACAGATACGCAGTATTTT. Its protein is CATERGGVTDTQYF.

This clone was recorded only once. The chain couples TRBV25-1 to TRBJ1-1; no firm D call. Germline V CDR1 and CDR2: MGHDK, SYGVNS. CDR3 length: 13 amino acids. Trimming stripped 7 bases from V and 1 base from J, with 10 bases between. The CDR3 protein is CASKRVGNTEAFF. Here the CDR3 DNA reads TGTGCCAGCAAGAGGGTGGGGAACACTGAAGCTTTCTTT.

CDR3 sequence reads: CASSLPGQGPDEQFF. The CDR3 nucleotides are TGTGCCAGCAGCCTGCCGGGACAGGGTCCCGATGAGCAGTTCTTC. V is TRBV7-3 and J is TRBJ2-1; 9 nucleotides agree with TRBD1. The V and J ends lost 5 bases and 8 bases, in that order; junction bases with no gene match: 10. The CDR3 contains 15 residues. Germline CDR1 reads SGHTA; CDR2 reads FQGTGA.

This chain connects TRBV4-3 to TRBJ1-6, with 7 bases aligning to TRBD1. V lost 0 bases, J lost 4 bases, and 9 bases stayed unmatched. The CDR3 runs 18 residues. CDR1 is LGHNA and CDR2 is YSLEER in the germline V gene. Written as DNA, the CDR3 is TGCGCCAGCAGCCAAGATACGGACAGGCGAAATTATAATTCACCCCTCCACTTT. This codes for CASSQDTDRRNYNSPLHF.

This chain connects TRBV6-5 to TRBJ1-1; D is ambiguous. CDR1 and CDR2 (germline): MNHEY, SVGAGI. This CDR3 contains 13 residues. V dropped 8 bases and J dropped 4 bases, with 14 bases sitting between them. CDR3 DNA sequence: TGTGCCAGCCGCCCCCGGATTAGCACTGAAGCTTTCTTT. Its translation is CASRPRISTEAFF.

The chain couples TRBV19 to TRBJ1-2; the D is unclear. This CDR3 is built from 14 residues. V shed 7 bases and J shed 7 bases, with 19 bases lying between them. CDR1 is LNHDA, CDR2 SQIVND, per germline (reference sequence). In DNA, the CDR3 is TGTGCCAGTACCCCTCTTGACCCCAGGTTTGGCTACACCTTC. Its translation is CASTPLDPRFGYTF.

The chain has TRBV27 and TRBJ2-7; D gene uncertain. The germline V and J ends were trimmed by 10 bases and 2 bases, with 18 bases remaining between them. CDR1 MNHEY and CDR2 SMNVEV come from the germline V gene (reference sequence). CDR3 length: 14 residues. This CDR3 is CATAVGGVPYEQYF. Written as DNA, the CDR3 is TGTGCCACCGCGGTGGGTGGGGTTCCCTACGAGCAGTACTTC.

The table lists this clone with a few counts. This chain connects TRBV5-1 to TRBJ1-1; D is unresolved. With 0 bases removed from V and 7 bases from J, the gap between germline ends came to 7 bases. CDR1 and CDR2 from the germline V gene are SGHRS and YFSETQ. The CDR3 has 12 residues. CDR3 protein: CASSLDRYEAFF. CDR3 nucleotide sequence: TGCGCCAGCAGCTTGGACCGGTATGAAGCTTTCTTT.

To note about this clone: In the same sample, other DNA sequences code for this CDR3. The CDR3 region is CSATTGIGYTF. Here the CDR3 DNA reads TGCAGTGCCACGACAGGGATTGGCTACACCTTC. This chain joins TRBV20-1 and TRBJ1-2; the match to TRBD1 covers 7 bases. V dropped 6 bases and J dropped 7; count of bases not matched to a gene: 5. This CDR3 comprises 11 residues. Looked up from germline, CDR1 is DFQATT and CDR2 is SNEGSKA (reference sequence).

The chain uses TRBV28 and TRBJ2-5; D is perhaps TRBD2 (7 bases). The CDR3 totals 19 residues. V was cut by 5 bases and J by 5 bases, with 30 bases left in between. CDR1 is MDHEN, CDR2 SYDVKM, per germline. Written as DNA, the CDR3 is TGTGCCAGCAGTCCCATGGGGGGGGGCCATCCCAATAATATGGAGACCCAGTACTTC. This sequence encodes CASSPMGGGHPNNMETQYF.

The chain has TRBV19 and TRBJ1-2, with D possibly being TRBD1 (6 bases). Per germline, CDR1 LNHDA and CDR2 SQIVND (reference sequence). The CDR3 has 15 residues. Trimming cost V 3 bases and J 1 base, with 12 bases left between them. CDR3 sequence reads: CASSMPDRFNYGYTF. The CDR3 coding sequence is TGTGCCAGTAGTATGCCGGACAGATTTAACTATGGCTACACCTTC. Combining the CDR3 with reference TRBV19 and TRBJ1-2 gives the whole variable domain DGGITQSPKYLFRKEGQNVTLSCEQNLNHDAMYWYRQDPGQGLRLIYYSQIVNDFQKGDIAEGYSVSREKKESFPLTVTSAQKNPTAFYLCASSMPDRFNYGYTFGSGTRLTVV.

The CDR3 bases are TGTGCCAGCAGCTTTGGGCCTAACTATGGCTACACCTTC. Translation: CASSFGPNYGYTF. J is TRBJ1-2 and V is TRBV7-8; D is unresolved. Trimming removed 3 bases from V and 0 bases from J, with 5 bases in between. The CDR3 consists of 13 residues. Germline assignment: CDR1 SGHVS and CDR2 FQNEAQ.

This sequence joins TRBV2 and TRBJ2-2, with a possible D match to TRBD1 (7 bases). Germline V gives CDR1 SNHLY, CDR2 FYNNEI. Trimming cost V 4 bases and J 2 bases, with 11 bases left between them. CDR3 size: 15 residues. The CDR3 sequence: CASSAQGGNTGELFF. In DNA, the CDR3 is TGTGCCAGCAGTGCCCAGGGGGGCAACACCGGGGAGCTGTTTTTT.

The V and J genes are TRBV7-6 and TRBJ2-5, with D perhaps TRBD1 (6 bases). Germline V gene lookup returns CDR1 SGHVS and CDR2 FNYEAQ. CDR3 size: 15 residues. Deletions cut 3 bases from V and 4 bases from J, with 15 bases between. In DNA form, the CDR3 reads TGTGCCAGCAGCTTGATACAGGGTTTGGGAGAGACCCAGTACTTC. Translating it yields CASSLIQGLGETQYF. Filled out from reference TRBV7-6 and TRBJ2-5, the complete variable domain reads GAGVSQSPRYKVTKRGQDVALRCDPISGHVSLYWYRQALGQGPEFLTYFNYEAQQDKSGLPNDRFSAERPEGSISTLTIQRTEQRDSAMYRCASSLIQGLGETQYFGPGTRLLVL.

The DNA for the CDR3 is TGTGCCTGGAGTAGGACATCTGGGGCCAACGTCCTGACTTTC. Protein product: CAWSRTSGANVLTF. The chain couples TRBV30 to TRBJ2-6, with D maybe TRBD1 (5 bases). Per the germline V gene, CDR1 is GTSNPN and CDR2 is SVGIG (reference sequence). The CDR3 sequence is 14 residues long. The V end lost 2 bases, the J end lost 1 base, and 6 bases lay between the germline ends.

This chain links TRBV5-5 with TRBJ1-1; D is unresolved. CDR3 length equals 14 residues. The V gene lost 0 bases and the J gene lost 2 bases, with 8 bases spanning the gap. Germline lookup yields CDR1 SGHKS and CDR2 YYEKEE (reference sequence). The DNA for the CDR3 is TGTGCCAGCAGCTTGGATCATGGCAACACTGAAGCTTTCTTT. Amino acids: CASSLDHGNTEAFF.

The rearrangement joins TRBV4-3 to TRBJ1-6; tentatively, D is TRBD1 (6 bases). This CDR3 contains 15 residues. CDR1 is LGHNA and CDR2 is YSLEER in the germline V gene. The V end was cut by 0 bases, the J end by 11 bases, with 14 bases between. This CDR3 is CASSQDRRGEAPLHF. The CDR3, as DNA: TGCGCCAGCAGCCAAGATCGGAGGGGGGAGGCACCCCTCCACTTT.

In its sample, this clone was seen once. The junction departs from the called germline gene at one end, perhaps through a read error. The V call is TRBV6-6, the J call TRBJ1-1, with TRBD1 as a possible D gene (6 bases). Germline V gives CDR1 MNHNY, CDR2 SVGAGI (reference sequence). The CDR3 loop spans 14 amino acids. This chain's CDR3 is CASRHRQENAEAFF. CDR3 in DNA: TGTGCCAGCAGACACCGACAGGAGAACGCTGAAGCTTTCTTT.

V and J are TRBV6-5 and TRBJ2-7, with no clear D. The V gene lost 3 bases and the J gene lost 1 base, with 13 bases spanning the gap. The CDR3 covers 15 residues. Germline CDR1 reads MNHEY; CDR2 reads SVGAGI. CDR3 in DNA: TGTGCCAGCAGTTATTCTGGTCCCGATTCCTACGAGCAGTACTTC. Translated, it gives CASSYSGPDSYEQYF.

This chain links TRBV18 with TRBJ2-1; 8 nucleotides line up with TRBD2. CDR1 is KGHSH, CDR2 LQKENI, per germline. This CDR3 is built from 13 residues. Germline trimming cut 3 bases from V and 7 bases from J; bases unmatched to any gene: 2. CDR3 loop: CASSPGLDNEQFF. The CDR3 DNA reads as TGTGCCAGCTCACCGGGACTAGATAATGAGCAGTTCTTC.

The chain joins TRBV5-8 to TRBJ1-2; no definite D call. The CDR3 totals 13 residues. Trimming cost V 3 bases and J 8 bases, with 14 bases left between them. CDR1 is SGHTS and CDR2 is YDEGEE in the germline V gene. CDR3 DNA sequence: TGTGCCAGCAGCTATACGCTTGAGGGAGGCTACACCTTC. Translated, it gives CASSYTLEGGYTF. Using reference TRBV5-8 and TRBJ1-2 for the parts outside the CDR3, the full variable domain is EAGVTQSPTHLIKTRGQQATLRCSPISGHTSVYWYQQALGLGLQFLLWYDEGEERNRGNFPPRFSGRQFPNYSSELNVNALELEDSALYLCASSYTLEGGYTFGSGTRLTVV.

This clone was detected many times. The chain recombines TRBV4-3 with TRBJ1-3; TRBD1 matches at 7 bases. J lost 3 bases, V lost 1 base, and 3 bases had no gene match. The CDR3 has 15 residues. The germline gives CDR1 LGHNA, CDR2 YSLEER. The CDR3: CASSQGTGYGNTIYF. In DNA form, the CDR3 reads TGCGCCAGCAGCCAAGGGACAGGTTATGGAAACACCATATATTTT.

The gene calls are TRBV7-6 and TRBJ1-2; maybe TRBD1 (6 bases). CDR1 is SGHVS and CDR2 is FNYEAQ in the germline V gene. This CDR3 comprises 15 residues. The V end lost 1 base, the J end lost 7 bases, and 16 bases lay between the germline ends. The chain's CDR3 is CASSLEGGRPVGYTF. The CDR3 DNA reads TGTGCCAGCAGCTTAGAAGGGGGGCGCCCGGTTGGCTACACCTTC.